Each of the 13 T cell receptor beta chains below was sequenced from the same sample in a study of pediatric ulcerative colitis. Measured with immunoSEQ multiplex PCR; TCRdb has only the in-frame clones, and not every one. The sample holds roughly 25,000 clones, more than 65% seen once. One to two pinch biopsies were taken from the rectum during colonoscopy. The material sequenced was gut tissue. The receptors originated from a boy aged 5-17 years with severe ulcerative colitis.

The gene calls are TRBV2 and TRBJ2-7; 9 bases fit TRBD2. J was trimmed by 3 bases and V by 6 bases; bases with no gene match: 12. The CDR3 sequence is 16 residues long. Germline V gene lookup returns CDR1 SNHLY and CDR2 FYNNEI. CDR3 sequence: CASRAARLAEFYEQYF. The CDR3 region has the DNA TGTGCCAGCAGGGCCGCCAGACTAGCGGAATTCTACGAGCAGTACTTC.

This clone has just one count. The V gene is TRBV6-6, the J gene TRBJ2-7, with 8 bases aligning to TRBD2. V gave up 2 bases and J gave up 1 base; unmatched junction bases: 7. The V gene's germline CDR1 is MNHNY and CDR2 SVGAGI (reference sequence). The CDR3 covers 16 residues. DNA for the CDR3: TGTGCCAGCAGTTACGAAGCGGGAGTATTTTCCTACGAGCAGTACTTC. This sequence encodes CASSYEAGVFSYEQYF.

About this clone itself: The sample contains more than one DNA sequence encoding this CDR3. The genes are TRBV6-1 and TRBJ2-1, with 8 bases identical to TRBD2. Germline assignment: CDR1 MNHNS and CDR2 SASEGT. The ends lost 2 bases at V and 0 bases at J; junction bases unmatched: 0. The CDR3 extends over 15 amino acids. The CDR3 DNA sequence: TGTGCCAGCAGTGAACTAGCGGGCTCCTACAATGAGCAGTTCTTC. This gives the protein CASSELAGSYNEQFF.

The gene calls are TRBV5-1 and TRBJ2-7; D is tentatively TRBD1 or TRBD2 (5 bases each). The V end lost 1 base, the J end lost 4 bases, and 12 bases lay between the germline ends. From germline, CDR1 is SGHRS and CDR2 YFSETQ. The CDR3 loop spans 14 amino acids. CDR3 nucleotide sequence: TGCGCCAGCAGCTTGCTGGGACCGGCTTACGAGCAGTACTTC. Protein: CASSLLGPAYEQYF. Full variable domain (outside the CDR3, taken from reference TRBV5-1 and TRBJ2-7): KAGVTQTPRYLIKTRGQQVTLSCSPISGHRSVSWYQQTPGQGLQFLFEYFSETQRNKGNFPGRFSGRQFSNSRSEMNVSTLELGDSALYLCASSLLGPAYEQYFGPGTRLTVT.

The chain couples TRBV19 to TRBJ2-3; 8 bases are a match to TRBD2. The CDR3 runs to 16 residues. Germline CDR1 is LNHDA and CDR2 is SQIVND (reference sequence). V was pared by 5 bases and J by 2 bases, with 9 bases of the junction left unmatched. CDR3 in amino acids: CASSPSLAEPTDTQYF. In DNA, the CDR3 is TGTGCCAGTAGTCCCTCACTAGCGGAACCCACAGATACGCAGTATTTT.

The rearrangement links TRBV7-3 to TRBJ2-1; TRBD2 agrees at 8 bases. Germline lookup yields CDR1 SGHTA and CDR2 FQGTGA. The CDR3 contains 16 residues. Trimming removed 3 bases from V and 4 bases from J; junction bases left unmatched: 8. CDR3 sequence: CASSLSPAGDYNEQFF. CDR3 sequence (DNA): TGTGCCAGCAGCTTGTCTCCAGCGGGAGATTACAATGAGCAGTTCTTC.

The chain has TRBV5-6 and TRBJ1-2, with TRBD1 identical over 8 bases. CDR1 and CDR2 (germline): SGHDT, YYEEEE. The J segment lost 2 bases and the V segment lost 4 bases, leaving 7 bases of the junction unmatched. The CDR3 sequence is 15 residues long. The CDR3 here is CASSPRTGINYGYTF. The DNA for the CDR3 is TGTGCCAGCAGCCCCCGGACAGGGATAAACTATGGCTACACCTTC.

The CDR3, as DNA: TGTGCCAGCAGTAGACAGGGGATTAACTCACCCCTCCACTTT. It codes for CASSRQGINSPLHF. The chain is built from TRBV2 and TRBJ1-6; 8 positions match TRBD1. The germline V gene encodes CDR1 SNHLY and CDR2 FYNNEI. The CDR3 runs to 14 residues. V was pared by 5 bases and J by 10 bases, with 7 bases of the junction left unmatched.

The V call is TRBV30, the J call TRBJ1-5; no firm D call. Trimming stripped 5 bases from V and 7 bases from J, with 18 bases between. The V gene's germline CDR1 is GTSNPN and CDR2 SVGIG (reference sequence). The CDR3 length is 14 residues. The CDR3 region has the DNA TGTGCCTGGGGATCCGGGAAAGCTCAACAGCCCCAGCATTTT. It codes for CAWGSGKAQQPQHF.

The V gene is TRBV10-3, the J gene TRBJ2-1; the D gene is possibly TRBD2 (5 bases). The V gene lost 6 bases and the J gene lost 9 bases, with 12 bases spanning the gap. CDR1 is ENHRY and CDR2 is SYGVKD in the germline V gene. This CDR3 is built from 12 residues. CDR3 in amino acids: CAIRALGSEQFF. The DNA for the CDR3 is TGTGCCATCAGGGCCCTAGGGAGTGAGCAGTTCTTC.

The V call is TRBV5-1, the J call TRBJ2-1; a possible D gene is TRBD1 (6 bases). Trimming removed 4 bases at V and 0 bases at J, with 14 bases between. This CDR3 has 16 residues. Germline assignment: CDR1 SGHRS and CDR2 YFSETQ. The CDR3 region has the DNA TGCGCCAGCAGCGCTACAGGGTCCCTCTCCTACAATGAGCAGTTCTTC. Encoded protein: CASSATGSLSYNEQFF.

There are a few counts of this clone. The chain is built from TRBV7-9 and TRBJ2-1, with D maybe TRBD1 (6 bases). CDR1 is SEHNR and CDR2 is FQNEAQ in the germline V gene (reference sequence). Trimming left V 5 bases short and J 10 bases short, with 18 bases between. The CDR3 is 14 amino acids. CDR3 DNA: TGTGCCAGCAGCATAACAACAGGGTACGGGGAGCAGTTCTTC. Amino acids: CASSITTGYGEQFF.

In nucleotides, the CDR3 is TGCAGCGTTGGTCGGGACACCCAAGAGACCCAGTACTTC. Encoded protein: CSVGRDTQETQYF. This chain uses TRBV29-1 with TRBJ2-5; tentative D call: TRBD1 (6 bases). Trimming pared 4 bases from V and 1 base from J, leaving 10 bases between. The CDR3 has 13 amino acids. The germline V gene has CDR1 SQVTM and CDR2 ANQGSEA.